This T cell receptor beta chain was obtained from a study of beta chain features in type 1 diabetes. All of the isolated RNA was reverse transcribed, so expressed TCRB transcripts were sequenced. Using immunoSEQ multiplex PCR, the repertoire was profiled, and TCRdb retains in-frame clones only, with some absent. The data show roughly 380,000 clones, around a fifth seen once. A remark on this clone: Other DNA variants within this sample encode the same CDR3.

The receptor comes from a woman between 18 and 30 years old in good health. The sequenced material came from naive CD4+ T cells from blood.

In nucleotides, the CDR3 is TGTGCCAGTAGTATGGGGCAGATCTACGAGCAGTACTTC. Its translation: CASSMGQIYEQYF. The rearrangement links TRBV19 to TRBJ2-7, with a weak D call TRBD1 (5 bases). The CDR3 covers 13 residues. CDR1 and CDR2 (germline): LNHDA, SQIVND (reference sequence). V dropped 3 bases and J dropped 3 bases, with 9 bases sitting between them.